This TCR beta chain stems from a study of OX40 agonist ivuxolimab in advanced cancers. The overall study: Patient treatment consisted of intravenous ivuxolimab administration every 2 weeks at 0.01 to 10 mg/kg.

Comment on this clone: Its cognate antigen is unknown.

V lost 0 bases to trimming and J lost 2 bases, with 16 bases between them. CDR3 length: 17 amino acids. Germline lookup yields CDR1 LGHNA and CDR2 YSLEER. Study conclusions and caveats: Normalized expansion of T-cell clones was also low for some nonresponders.

Baseline was the first blood sampling point, followed by cycle 4 day 1 and cycle 7 day 1. TCRdb keeps only in-frame clones here, not all; method: immunoSEQ multiplex PCR. The sample includes 55,000 to 60,000 clones, approximately 89% seen only once; the top ten take over 3%. The source material was CD4+ or CD8+ T cells sorted from blood, sampled in a trial of the OX40 agonist ivuxolimab. This TCR derives from an adult with an advanced solid tumor such as melanoma, head and neck, liver or kidney cancer. This chain uses TRBV4-3 with TRBJ1-2; tentative D call: TRBD1 (6 bases). The CDR3 sequence: CASSQDFPGHRNYGYTF. CDR3 nucleotides: TGCGCCAGCAGCCAAGACTTTCCGGGACATAGAAACTATGGCTACACCTTC.